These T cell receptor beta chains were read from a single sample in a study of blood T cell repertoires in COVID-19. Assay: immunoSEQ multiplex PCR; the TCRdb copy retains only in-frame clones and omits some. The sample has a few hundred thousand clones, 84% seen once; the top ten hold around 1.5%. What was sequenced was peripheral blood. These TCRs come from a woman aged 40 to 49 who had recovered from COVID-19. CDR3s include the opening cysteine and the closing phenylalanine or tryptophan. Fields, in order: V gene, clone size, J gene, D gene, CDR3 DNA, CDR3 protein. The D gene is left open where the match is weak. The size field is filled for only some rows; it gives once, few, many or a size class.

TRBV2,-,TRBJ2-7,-,TGTGCCAGCAGTGTGGTCGGGGAGCAGTACTTC,CASSVVGEQYF
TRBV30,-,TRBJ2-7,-,TGTGCCTGGAGTAACAAATACGAGCAGTACTTC,CAWSNKYEQYF
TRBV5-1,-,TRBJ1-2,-,TGCGCCAGCAGCGTGGACAGCTATGGCTACACCTTC,CASSVDSYGYTF
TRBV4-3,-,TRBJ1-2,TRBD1,TGCGCCAGCAGCCGGCAGACCGGGACAGGGGATGGCTACACCTTC,CASSRQTGTGDGYTF
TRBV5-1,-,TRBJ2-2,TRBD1,TGCGCCAGCAGTAGAAAAGGGACAGGGGAGATCGGGGAGCTGTTTTTT,CASSRKGTGEIGELFF
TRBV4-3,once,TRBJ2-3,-,TGCGCCAGCAGCCAAGACAGACAGATCTTAGATACGCAGTATTTT,CASSQDRQILDTQYF
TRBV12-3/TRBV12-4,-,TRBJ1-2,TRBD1,TGTGCCAGCAGTGGACAGGGACTCTATGGCTACACCTTC,CASSGQGLYGYTF
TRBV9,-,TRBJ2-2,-,TGTGCCAGCAGCGTAGGGAGTAGCACCGGGGAGCTGTTTTTT,CASSVGSSTGELFF
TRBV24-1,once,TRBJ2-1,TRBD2,TGTGCCACCAGTGACTCTAGCGGGGGGATTTGGCCCACGTACAATGAGCAGTTCTTC,CATSDSSGGIWPTYNEQFF
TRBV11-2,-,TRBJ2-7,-,TGTGCCAGCAGCCCCTTAGCGGACCCCTACGAGCAGTACTTC,CASSPLADPYEQYF
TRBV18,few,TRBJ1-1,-,TGTGCCAGCTCACCACCGACGGGTTCCACTGAAGCTTTCTTT,CASSPPTGSTEAFF
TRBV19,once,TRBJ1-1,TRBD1,TGTGCCAGTAGTATCCAAGGCGACAGGGCCACTGAAGCTTTCTTT,CASSIQGDRATEAFF
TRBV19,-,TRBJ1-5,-,TGTGCCAGTAGATCGGGGTTGGGGAATCAGCCCCAGCATTTT,CASRSGLGNQPQHF
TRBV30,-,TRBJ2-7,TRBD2,TGTGCCCTAATTTCGGGGGGTCACAGCTCCTACGAGCAGTACTTC,CALISGGHSSYEQYF
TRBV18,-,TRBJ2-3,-,TGTGCCAGCTCACCACGGGACTCCGCAGATACGCAGTATTTT,CASSPRDSADTQYF
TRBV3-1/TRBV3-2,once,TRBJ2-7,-,TGTGCCAGCAGCCAATTAGACTCCTACGAGCAGTACTTC,CASSQLDSYEQYF
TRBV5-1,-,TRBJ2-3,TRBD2,TGCGCCAGCAGTCAGGCCGGGGCGGGGGGCACAGATACGCAGTATTTT,CASSQAGAGGTDTQYF
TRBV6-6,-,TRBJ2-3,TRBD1,TGTGCCAGCAGTCGGGTCGGTGGGGGACAGGCAGTAGATACGCAGTATTTT,CASSRVGGGQAVDTQYF
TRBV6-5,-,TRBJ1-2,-,TGTGCCACTCGACAGAACTATGGCTACACCTTC,CATRQNYGYTF
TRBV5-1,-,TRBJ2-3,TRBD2,TGCGCCAGCAGCCAGGGACTAGATGTAGATACGCAGTATTTT,CASSQGLDVDTQYF
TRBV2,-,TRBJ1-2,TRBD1,TGTGCCAGCCACAGGGGGCCCAACTATGGCTACACCTTC,CASHRGPNYGYTF
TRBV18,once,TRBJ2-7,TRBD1,TGTGCCAGCTCACCAAGGACAGGGGTTGGTTACGAGCAGTACTTC,CASSPRTGVGYEQYF
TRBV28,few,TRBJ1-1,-,TGTGCCAGCAGCCTGACAGTGAACACTGAAGCTTTCTTT,CASSLTVNTEAFF
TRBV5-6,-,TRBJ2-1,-,TGTGCCAGCAGCTATCTCGGCGGGGTGTACAATGAGCAGTTCTTC,CASSYLGGVYNEQFF
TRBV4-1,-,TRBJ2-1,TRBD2,TGCGCCAGCAGCCAAGATAGCGGCGGGGGAGTCTATGAGCAGTTCTTC,CASSQDSGGGVYEQFF
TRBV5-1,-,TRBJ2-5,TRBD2,TGCGCCAGCAGCTTGGGACTAGCGGGGACAGAGACCCAGTACTTC,CASSLGLAGTETQYF
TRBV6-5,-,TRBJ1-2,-,TGTGCCAGCAGTTACGAATTGGAGGGGAACTATGGCTACACCTTC,CASSYELEGNYGYTF
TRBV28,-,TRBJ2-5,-,TGTGCCAGCAGCACTTCTGAGAGAGGAGAGACCCAGTACTTC,CASSTSERGETQYF
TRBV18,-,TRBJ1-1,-,TGTGCCAGCTCACCGACAGAGAACACTGAAGCTTTCTTT,CASSPTENTEAFF
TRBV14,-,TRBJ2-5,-,TGTGCCAGCAGCCAAGATGACTACGGAGAGACCCAGTACTTC,CASSQDDYGETQYF
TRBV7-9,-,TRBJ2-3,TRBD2,TGTGCCAGCAGCTTTAGTATGGGACTAGCTGCAGATACGCAGTATTTT,CASSFSMGLAADTQYF
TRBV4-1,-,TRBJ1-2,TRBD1,TGCGCCAGCAGCCAGCTTTCCGGGACAGGCTATGGCTACACCTTC,CASSQLSGTGYGYTF
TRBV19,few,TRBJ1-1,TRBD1,TGTGCCAGGCCAAGGGGGCGCACTGAAGCTTTCTTT,CARPRGRTEAFF
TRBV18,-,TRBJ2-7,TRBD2,TGTGCCAGCTCAAACCCCCGGGGGGGGCGGAGGCAGTACTTC,CASSNPRGGRRQYF
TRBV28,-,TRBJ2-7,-,TGTGCCAGCAGTTTATTCAGCTACGAGCAGTACTTC,CASSLFSYEQYF
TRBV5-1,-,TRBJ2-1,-,TGCGCCAGCAGCTCGCTAGGCGCTTATGAGCAGTTCTTC,CASSSLGAYEQFF
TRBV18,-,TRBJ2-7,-,TGTGCCAGCTCGCCGGACAGAAGCCGGGAGCAGTACTTC,CASSPDRSREQYF
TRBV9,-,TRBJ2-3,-,TGTGCCAGCAGCATTAGTGAAAGCGGCGCAGATACGCAGTATTTT,CASSISESGADTQYF
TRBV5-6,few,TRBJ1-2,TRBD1,TGTGCCAGCAGCTCCCTGACAGGGGGAGGAATAGCTAACTATGGCTACACCTTC,CASSSLTGGGIANYGYTF
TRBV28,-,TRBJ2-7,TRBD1,TGTGCCAGCAGTGGGCCGGGACAGGGCACCTACGAGCAGTACTTC,CASSGPGQGTYEQYF
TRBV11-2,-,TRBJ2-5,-,TGTGCCAGCAGCTTAGGACAGGATGGGACCCAGTACTTC,CASSLGQDGTQYF
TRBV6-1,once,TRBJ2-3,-,TGTGCCAGCAGTGAACGGCCGGCAGGGGTGAGCACAGATACGCAGTATTTT,CASSERPAGVSTDTQYF
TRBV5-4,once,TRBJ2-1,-,TGTGCCAGCAGCTTAGGACAGCCCAGCTCCTACAATGAGCAGTTCTTC,CASSLGQPSSYNEQFF
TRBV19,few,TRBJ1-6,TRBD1,TGTGCCAGTGCCAGGACAGGGGTTGTTGGTTCACCCCTCCACTTT,CASARTGVVGSPLHF
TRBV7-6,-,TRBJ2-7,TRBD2,TGTGCCAGCAGTAAACTCCCCGGGACTAAAATTTCCTCGTACGAGCAGTACTTC,CASSKLPGTKISSYEQYF
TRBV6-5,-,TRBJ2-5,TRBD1,TGTGCCAGCAGTTACAGTGGGACAGGCCAGATGAGCCAGTACTTC,CASSYSGTGQMSQYF
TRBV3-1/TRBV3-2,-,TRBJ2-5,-,TGTGCCAGCACTGCGACTAGTGGGGACCAAGAGACCCAGTACTTC,CASTATSGDQETQYF
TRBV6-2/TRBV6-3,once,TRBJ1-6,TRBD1,TGTGCCAGCAGCGGACAGGCTCCCTATAATTCACTCCTCCACTTT,CASSGQAPYNSLLHF
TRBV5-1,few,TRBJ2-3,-,TGCGCCAGCAGCTTGGAAGTTGGCAGGGGCTACACAGATACGCAGTATTTT,CASSLEVGRGYTDTQYF
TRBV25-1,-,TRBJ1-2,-,TGTGCCAGCAGTGCCGGACTTCTCAATGGCTACACCTTC,CASSAGLLNGYTF
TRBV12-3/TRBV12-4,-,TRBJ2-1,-,TGTGCCAGCAGTTTATCGGCTAGCGATGAGCAGTTCTTC,CASSLSASDEQFF